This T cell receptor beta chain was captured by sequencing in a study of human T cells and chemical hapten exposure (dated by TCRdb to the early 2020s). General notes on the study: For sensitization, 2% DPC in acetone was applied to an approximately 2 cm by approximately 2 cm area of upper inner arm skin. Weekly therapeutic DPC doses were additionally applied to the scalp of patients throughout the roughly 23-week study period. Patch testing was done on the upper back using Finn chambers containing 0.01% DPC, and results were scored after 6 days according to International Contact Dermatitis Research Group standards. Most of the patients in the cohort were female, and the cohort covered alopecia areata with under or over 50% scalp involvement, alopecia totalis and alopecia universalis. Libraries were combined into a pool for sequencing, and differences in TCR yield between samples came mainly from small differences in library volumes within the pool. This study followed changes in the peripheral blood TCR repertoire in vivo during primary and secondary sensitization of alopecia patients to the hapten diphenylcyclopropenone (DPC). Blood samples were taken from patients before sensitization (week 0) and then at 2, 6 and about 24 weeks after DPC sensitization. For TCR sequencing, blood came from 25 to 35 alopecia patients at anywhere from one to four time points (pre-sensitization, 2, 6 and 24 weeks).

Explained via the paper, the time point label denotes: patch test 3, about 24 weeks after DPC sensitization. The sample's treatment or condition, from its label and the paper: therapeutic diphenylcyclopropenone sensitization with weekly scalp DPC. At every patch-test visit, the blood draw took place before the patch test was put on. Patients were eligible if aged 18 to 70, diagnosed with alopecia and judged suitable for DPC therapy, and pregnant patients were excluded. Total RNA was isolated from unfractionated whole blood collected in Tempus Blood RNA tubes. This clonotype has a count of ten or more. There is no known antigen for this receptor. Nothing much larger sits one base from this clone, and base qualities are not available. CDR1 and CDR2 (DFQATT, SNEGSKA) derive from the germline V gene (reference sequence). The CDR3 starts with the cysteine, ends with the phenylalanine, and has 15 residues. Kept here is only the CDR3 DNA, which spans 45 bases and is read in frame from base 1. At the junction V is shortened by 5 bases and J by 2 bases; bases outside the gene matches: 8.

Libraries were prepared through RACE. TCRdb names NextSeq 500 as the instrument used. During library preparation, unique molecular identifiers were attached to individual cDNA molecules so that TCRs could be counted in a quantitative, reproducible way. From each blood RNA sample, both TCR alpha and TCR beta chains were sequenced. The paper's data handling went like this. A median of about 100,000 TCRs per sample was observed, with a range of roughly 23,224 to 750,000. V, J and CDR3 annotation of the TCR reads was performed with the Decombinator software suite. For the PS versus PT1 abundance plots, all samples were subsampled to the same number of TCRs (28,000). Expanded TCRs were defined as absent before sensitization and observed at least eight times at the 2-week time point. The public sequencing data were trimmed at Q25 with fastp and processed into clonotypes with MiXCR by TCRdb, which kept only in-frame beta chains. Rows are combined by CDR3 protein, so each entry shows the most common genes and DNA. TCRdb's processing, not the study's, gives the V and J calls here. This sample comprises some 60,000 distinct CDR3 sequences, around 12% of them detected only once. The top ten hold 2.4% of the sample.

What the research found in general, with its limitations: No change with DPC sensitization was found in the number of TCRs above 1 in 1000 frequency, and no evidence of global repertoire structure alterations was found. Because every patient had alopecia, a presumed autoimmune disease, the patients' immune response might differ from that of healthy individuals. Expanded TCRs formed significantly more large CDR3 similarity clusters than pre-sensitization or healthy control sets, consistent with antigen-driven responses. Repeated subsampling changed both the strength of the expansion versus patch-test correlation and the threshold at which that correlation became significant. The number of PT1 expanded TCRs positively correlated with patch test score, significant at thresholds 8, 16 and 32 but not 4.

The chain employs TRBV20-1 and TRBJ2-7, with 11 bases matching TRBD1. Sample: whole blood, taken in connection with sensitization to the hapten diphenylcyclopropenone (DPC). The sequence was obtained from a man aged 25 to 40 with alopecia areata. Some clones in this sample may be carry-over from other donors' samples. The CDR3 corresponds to CSAAPGTGGPYEQYF. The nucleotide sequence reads TGCAGTGCTGCCCCCGGGACAGGGGGGCCCTACGAGCAGTACTTC.